This TCR beta chain stems from a study of blood T cell repertoires in COVID-19 (dated by TCRdb to about 2020). Notes on the research overall: The collaborator samples originated in the United States, Italy and Spain and spanned the acute and convalescent phases of COVID-19. The material from the prospective study consisted of cDNA or gDNA derived from T cells, B-cell-depleted T cells, or PBMCs. Subjects who had been exposed to COVID-19, were actively infected with it, or had recovered from it provided the deeply sampled blood TCRbeta repertoires that made up the dataset. The repertoires were made available in a free public database intended to serve as a resource for research on the immune response to SARS-CoV-2. Samples were obtained from the ongoing ImmuneRACE study (first 160 participants) and from over a thousand subjects provided by 6 global collaborators. The sample metadata nearly always contained a de-identified subject ID, COVID-19 status, age in years and sex. Where available, HLA class I and class II types were obtained from metadata supplied by the sample provider rather than from assay-based typing.

Whole blood was collected in K2EDTA tubes by collaborating institutions according to the institutions' own protocols. For TCRbeta analysis, collaborator samples were shipped as frozen whole blood, as isolated PBMCs, or as DNA extracted from either sample type. Summary of the overall study and its limitations: The quantity of clinical and demographic metadata differed by source and by participant and was supplied without curation.

The cysteine opens and the phenylalanine closes a CDR3 of 16 amino acids. The only DNA kept is the CDR3, 48 bases in frame from the first base. Looking up the germline V gene yields CDR1 SGHTA and CDR2 FQGTGA. Trimming leaves V shorter by 3 bases and J shorter by 6 bases, with the junction holding 5 bases beyond the gene matches. To note about this clone: Its binding antigen is unknown. Base qualities are not at hand, and no much larger clone is one base apart.

The immunoSEQ Assay, a bias-controlled multiplex PCR, was used to amplify TCRbeta CDR3 regions from genomic DNA. Under the source paper's analysis protocol: Within the assay, amplification of reference gene primers was used to estimate how many nucleated cells each sample contained. Sequence reads were collapsed and filtered to measure the absolute abundance of every unique TCRbeta CDR3 rearrangement. Productive Simpson clonality was computed per sample as the square root of Simpson's diversity index over productive rearrangements. TCRdb holds this immuneACCESS table with in-frame rearrangements only. Some clones are missing; in checked studies, unresolved V genes explain under half, and the rest has no known cause. For V, J and clone size, that table is used; D and trimming come from the DNA. In all, the sample holds around 150,000 clones, and 85% to 95% of those were seen once. About 5% of the sample lies in the top ten.

Here the chain combines TRBV7-3 and TRBJ2-2; TRBD2 fits 12 bases in the junction. The receptor comes from a woman aged 50 to 60 with acute or convalescent COVID-19. Sequencing was performed on peripheral blood. In nucleotides, the sequence is TGTGCCAGCAGCTTGACTAGCGGGAGCCCTTCCGGGGAGCTGTTTTTT. It translates to CASSLTSGSPSGELFF.